The 18 T cell receptor beta chains in this list originate from one sample, sequenced in a study of PD-L1 blockade in urothelial cancer. Time point indicated: peripheral blood 6 weeks after treatment start. Profiling relied on immunoSEQ multiplex PCR, and the TCRdb table lists in-frame clones only, not all of them. The repertoire includes about 36,000 clones, 84% of them detected once, and under 12% sits in the top ten. The sequencing used PBMCs, collected around atezolizumab (anti-PD-L1) treatment. Receptors originate from a man aged 40-49 years with urothelial cancer.

The CDR3 region is CASSLGLSGRPDTQYF. The CDR3, as DNA: TGTGCCAGCAGCTTAGGCTTGAGCGGGAGACCAGATACGCAGTATTTT. The rearrangement links TRBV7-9 to TRBJ2-3; 8 positions agree with TRBD2. The ends lost 1 base at V and 4 bases at J; junction bases unmatched: 7. Germline V lookup: CDR1 SEHNR, CDR2 FQNEAQ (reference sequence). This CDR3 region has 16 residues.

The chain couples TRBV4-1 to TRBJ1-2, with TRBD1 matching over 8 bases. CDR1 is MGHRA and CDR2 is YSYEKL in the germline V gene. This CDR3 is 17 amino acids long. V shed 0 bases and J 8 bases; nucleotides not matched to a gene: 14. CDR3 coding DNA: TGCGCCAGCAGCCAAGACCTCAGGGCCCGGACAGGGTTCGGCTACACCTTC. This gives the protein CASSQDLRARTGFGYTF.

This clone came up once. V gene TRBV7-2 combines with J gene TRBJ2-7, with TRBD2 matching 9 bases. Unmatched junction bases numbered 7, after V lost 1 base and J lost 3 bases. The germline CDR1 and CDR2 sequences are SGHTA and FQGNSA. The CDR3 has 16 residues. Here the CDR3 reads CASSLERTSAVYEQYF. CDR3 nucleotides: TGTGCCAGCAGCTTAGAACGGACTAGCGCCGTCTACGAGCAGTACTTC.

The chain uses TRBV11-2 and TRBJ2-5; the D is unclear. The germline gives CDR1 SGHAT, CDR2 FQNNGV. This CDR3 contains 13 residues. V was shortened by 4 bases and J by 6 bases, with 12 bases between the two germline ends. The CDR3: CASSYGLGQTQYF. DNA for the CDR3: TGTGCCAGCAGCTACGGGTTAGGCCAGACCCAGTACTTC.

The rearrangement joins TRBV10-3 to TRBJ1-1; TRBD1 agrees at 8 bases. The length of the CDR3 is 13 residues. Germline lookup yields CDR1 ENHRY and CDR2 SYGVKD. Trimming removed 8 bases from V and 1 base from J; junction bases left unmatched: 3. CDR3 coding DNA: TGTGCCATCGGACAGGGCACGAACACTGAAGCTTTCTTT. Its translation: CAIGQGTNTEAFF.

The chain uses TRBV28 and TRBJ2-6; TRBD2 is a possible D gene (7 bases). This CDR3 is built from 18 residues. Germline-derived CDR1 and CDR2 are MDHEN and SYDVKM. V lost 6 bases and J 2 bases, leaving 20 bases between the germline ends. CDR3 residues: CASSLPFGGRAGANVLTF. The CDR3 bases are TGTGCCAGCAGCCTTCCGTTCGGGGGGCGGGCTGGGGCCAACGTCCTGACTTTC.

The chain is built from TRBV7-9 and TRBJ1-2; no reliable D call. V lost 3 bases, J lost 1 base, and 3 bases lay in between. Germline loops: CDR1 SEHNR, CDR2 FQNEAQ (reference sequence). There are 12 residues in the CDR3. CDR3 residues: CASSLSNYGYTF. In DNA form, the CDR3 reads TGTGCCAGCAGCTTGAGTAACTATGGCTACACCTTC.

J is TRBJ2-1 and V is TRBV4-1, with D maybe TRBD1 (6 bases). The CDR3 is 13 amino acids. Germline-derived CDR1 and CDR2 are MGHRA and YSYEKL. With 6 bases removed from V and 6 bases from J, the gap between germline ends came to 12 bases. This chain's CDR3 is CASRRTGSNEQFF. CDR3 sequence (DNA): TGCGCCAGCAGGCGAACAGGGAGCAATGAGCAGTTCTTC.

The chain is built from TRBV7-2 and TRBJ1-2, with 10 nucleotides matching TRBD1. J gave up 5 bases and V 3 bases, and 6 bases lay outside the gene matches. The CDR3 covers 15 residues. Germline V lookup: CDR1 SGHTA, CDR2 FQGNSA. The CDR3 region has the DNA TGTGCCAGCAGCTTTCCCGGACAGGGGGAGTATGGCTACACCTTC. The encoded protein is CASSFPGQGEYGYTF.

The V call is TRBV28, the J call TRBJ1-4; D might be TRBD1 (6 bases). Trimming left V 4 bases short and J 1 base short, with 13 bases between. From germline, CDR1 is MDHEN and CDR2 SYDVKM. The CDR3 has 16 amino acids. The CDR3 DNA is TGTGCCAGCAGTTCCAGGGGAGGGGTAACTAATGAAAAACTGTTTTTT. Translated: CASSSRGGVTNEKLFF.

The V call is TRBV30, the J call TRBJ1-1, with D possibly matching TRBD1 (5 bases). Germline lookup yields CDR1 GTSNPN and CDR2 SVGIG (reference sequence). The CDR3 runs 15 residues. Trimming shortened V by 2 bases and J by 1 base, and 14 bases separated the two germline ends. The CDR3 sequence: CAWSSWGTTNTEAFF. The CDR3 DNA follows: TGTGCCTGGAGTTCATGGGGCACAACGAACACTGAAGCTTTCTTT.

This clone was detected only a few times. V usage is TRBV4-1 and J usage is TRBJ2-1, with 7 positions matching TRBD2. Germline-derived CDR1 and CDR2 are MGHRA and YSYEKL. V lost 4 bases to trimming and J lost 4 bases; unmatched junction nucleotides: 10. The CDR3 has 16 amino acids. The CDR3 DNA follows: TGCGCCAGCAGCCCCGAGGGCGGGAGTGGGTACAATGAGCAGTTCTTC. Translating gives CASSPEGGSGYNEQFF.

V and J are TRBV7-2 and TRBJ2-7; D is perhaps TRBD1 (7 bases). This CDR3 contains 14 residues. Germline CDR1 reads SGHTA; CDR2 reads FQGNSA. Between the trimmed V and J ends, which lost 2 bases and 4 bases, there was a span of 12 bases. The CDR3 DNA reads as TGTGCCAGCAGCTTATCGCGGGACAGATACGAGCAGTACTTC. It encodes CASSLSRDRYEQYF.

This chain connects TRBV6-1 to TRBJ2-5; the D gene is possibly TRBD2 (5 bases). The CDR3 has 12 amino acids. Trimming removed 8 bases from V and 5 bases from J, with 12 bases in between. From germline, CDR1 is MNHNS and CDR2 SASEGT. The CDR3 coding sequence is TGTGCCAGCGCGGAGGATGGGGAGACCCAGTACTTC. Amino acid sequence: CASAEDGETQYF.

This chain joins TRBV14 and TRBJ1-2; no reliable D call. This CDR3 is 13 amino acids long. V was cut by 0 bases and J by 4 bases, with 6 bases left in between. Germline lookup yields CDR1 SGHDN and CDR2 FVKESK. CDR3 protein: CASSQDQSYGYTF. As DNA, the CDR3 is TGTGCCAGCAGCCAAGATCAGTCCTATGGCTACACCTTC.

The chain employs TRBV5-6 and TRBJ2-1, with 7 bases fitting TRBD2. CDR1 and CDR2 (germline): SGHDT, YYEEEE. This CDR3 region has 15 residues. Trimming cost V 4 bases and J 2 bases; bases outside gene matches: 6. CDR3 protein: CASSARERAYNEQFF. The CDR3, as DNA: TGTGCCAGCAGCGCGCGGGAGAGGGCCTACAATGAGCAGTTCTTC.

This clone was observed a single time. This sequence joins TRBV27 and TRBJ1-2; 7 bases are a match to TRBD1. There are 14 residues in the CDR3. The V and J ends lost 6 bases and 3 bases, in that order; junction bases with no gene match: 7. The V gene's germline CDR1 is MNHEY and CDR2 SMNVEV (reference sequence). The CDR3 nucleotides are TGTGCCAGCAGGCGGGGACAGACTCACTATGGCTACACCTTC. Protein sequence: CASRRGQTHYGYTF.

This clone appeared once. The chain joins TRBV6-1 to TRBJ1-2, with a tentative D call TRBD1 (5 bases). The V gene's germline CDR1 is MNHNS and CDR2 SASEGT. CDR3 length: 14 residues. V lost 0 bases to trimming and J lost 13 bases, with 18 bases between them. CDR3 DNA: TGTGCCAGCAGTGAAGCGCTTTGGACACACAGGTGCACCTTC. It translates to CASSEALWTHRCTF.